The T cell receptor (beta chain) described here comes from a study of blood T cell repertoires in COVID-19. Study summary: Acute and convalescent COVID-19 specimens originated in the United States, Italy and Spain.

V shed 2 bases and J shed 0 bases, with 5 bases lying between them. CDR1 and CDR2 (germline): SGHKS, YYEKEE (reference sequence). This CDR3 is 13 amino acids long. How the authors handled the data: Amplification of reference gene primers was used by the study to estimate nucleated cell counts. Assay used: immunoSEQ multiplex PCR; TCRdb lists only in-frame clones, some missing. That table is the source of V, J and clone size, and D and trimming were worked out from the DNA. The sample shows 95,000 to 150,000 clones, roughly 79% of them seen only once. The sample consisted of peripheral blood. This TCR was sampled from a human donor in a cohort sampled during active COVID-19. The V gene is TRBV5-5, the J gene TRBJ2-5, with D uncertain. This CDR3 reads CASSFSDQETQYF. In DNA, the CDR3 is TGTGCCAGCAGCTTTTCCGACCAAGAGACCCAGTACTTC.